This T cell receptor (beta chain) was obtained from a study of glioma-infiltrating T cells after dendritic cell vaccination. Study outcomes and limitations: Only a small number of patients had complete blood and tumor samples.

The method was immunoSEQ multiplex PCR; TCRdb's version includes in-frame clones alone and lacks a portion of them. The sample consists of about 100,000 clones, 65% to 85% of them appearing once. A note on this clone: Its matching antigen is unknown.

The V and J ends lost 5 bases and 1 base respectively, with 12 bases between them. The CDR3 covers 15 residues. The germline V gene encodes CDR1 GTSNPN and CDR2 SVGIG (reference sequence). The time point here: after dendritic cell vaccination, including at tumor progression/relapse. The TCR was taken from a human donor with glioblastoma. The chain carries TRBV30 and TRBJ2-6; TRBD2 might be the D (7 bases). Sequences were derived from blood, sampled after dendritic cell vaccination. The CDR3 here is CAWGGAWSGANVLTF. The CDR3 region has the DNA TGTGCCTGGGGGGGGGCCTGGTCTGGGGCCAACGTCCTGACTTTC. The variable domain in full, with the rest retrieved from reference TRBV30 and TRBJ2-6, is SQTIHQWPATLVQPVGSPLSLECTVEGTSNPNLYWYRQAAGRGLQLLFYSVGIGQISSEVPQNLSASRPQDRQFILSSKKLLLSDSGFYLCAWGGAWSGANVLTFGAGSRLTVL.